The present entry profiles one T cell receptor beta chain with its context. Its target is unknown. The data stem from a study of cytomegalovirus exposure and HLA in healthy donors. CDR1 is SGHTA and CDR2 is FQGTGA in the germline V gene. This CDR3 comprises 13 residues. Deletions cut 5 bases from V and 6 bases from J, with 14 bases between. General study findings and limits: In a later analysis, several top co-occurrence clusters appeared linked to parvovirus B19, influenza, CMV and Epstein-Barr virus. Researchers counted roughly 150 TCR beta chains as cytomegalovirus-associated.

60 Vbeta and 13 Jbeta primers were used in PCR. Sequencing used immunoSEQ multiplex PCR; TCRdb keeps in-frame clones, though not all of them. The table includes about 110,000 clones, 70% to 80% detected once. The J gene is TRBJ2-7, the V gene TRBV7-3, with a possible D match to TRBD1 (5 bases). The receptor was derived from a man aged 45-65 years in good health and CMV-seropositive. The sequenced sample consisted of PBMCs. The DNA for the CDR3 is TGTGCCAGCAGCCCCAGTCAGGGATCCGAGCAGTACTTC. Translating gives CASSPSQGSEQYF.